The next 29 T cell receptor beta chains were all read from a single sample in a study of blood T cell repertoires in COVID-19. Some clones are missing from TCRdb's copy, which holds only in-frame ones; the method was immunoSEQ multiplex PCR. The sample carries 200,000 to 250,000 clones, approximately 88% recorded once. Sequencing was done on a sample of peripheral blood. These receptors came from a man aged 60-69 years who had recovered from COVID-19.

This chain links TRBV19 with TRBJ1-1, with 7 bases that match TRBD1. V was pared by 5 bases and J by 5 bases, with 8 bases of the junction left unmatched. CDR3 length equals 14 residues. CDR1 and CDR2 from the germline V gene are LNHDA and SQIVND (reference sequence). The chain's CDR3 is CASSQTGTGTEAFF. In nucleotides, the CDR3 is TGTGCCAGTAGTCAGACAGGGACGGGGACTGAAGCTTTCTTT.

This chain uses TRBV4-1 with TRBJ1-1, with a weak D call TRBD1 (5 bases). V was pared by 4 bases and J by 2 bases, with 14 bases between. Per germline, CDR1 MGHRA and CDR2 YSYEKL. CDR3 size: 15 residues. The CDR3, as DNA: TGCGCCAGCAGCCCGATAGGGGCCGGTAACACTGAAGCTTTCTTT. Amino acids: CASSPIGAGNTEAFF.

The chain has TRBV21-1 and TRBJ2-3; TRBD2, the table's D call, was not compared with the DNA. TRBV21-1 is a pseudogene. This CDR3 is built from 14 residues. The CDR3 reads CASSKGTSVDTQYF. CDR3 sequence (DNA): TGTGCCAGCAGCAAAGGAACTAGCGTGGATACGCAGTATTTT.

The chain links TRBV19 to TRBJ2-5, with 9 nucleotides matching TRBD1. V dropped 4 bases and J dropped 5; count of bases not matched to a gene: 8. The length of the CDR3 is 15 residues. Germline V CDR1 and CDR2: LNHDA, SQIVND (reference sequence). The CDR3 DNA reads TGTGCCAGTAGTAATACCGGGACAGGGAGGGAGACCCAGTACTTC. Protein product: CASSNTGTGRETQYF.

CDR3 sequence (DNA): TGCGCCAGCAGCTTGGGGGGGCCCGCCGGGGAGCTGTTTTTT. This codes for CASSLGGPAGELFF. The chain employs TRBV5-1 and TRBJ2-2, with a weak D call TRBD1 (6 bases). The V and J ends lost 0 bases and 6 bases respectively, with 9 bases between them. Germline lookup yields CDR1 SGHRS and CDR2 YFSETQ. The CDR3 covers 14 residues.

The gene calls are TRBV5-1 and TRBJ2-1; D gene uncertain. CDR3 length: 15 amino acids. From germline, CDR1 is SGHRS and CDR2 YFSETQ. Trimming took off 0 bases at V and 2 bases at J, with 9 bases between the two ends. CDR3 in DNA: TGCGCCAGCAGCTTGGGGAGCGCCCCCTACAATGAGCAGTTCTTC. It specifies CASSLGSAPYNEQFF.

V and J are TRBV28 and TRBJ1-4; tentative D call: TRBD1 (5 bases). The CDR3 is 15 amino acids. Trimming left V 6 bases short and J 7 bases short, with 18 bases between. From germline, CDR1 is MDHEN and CDR2 SYDVKM. The CDR3 region has the DNA TGTGCCAGCAGAGCGGGGGGGATAAGAGTTGAAAAACTGTTTTTT. The encoded protein is CASRAGGIRVEKLFF.

The chain is built from TRBV5-1 and TRBJ2-2; 10 bases agree with TRBD1. Trimming cost V 4 bases and J 3 bases; bases outside gene matches: 6. Per the germline V gene, CDR1 is SGHRS and CDR2 is YFSETQ. CDR3 length equals 16 residues. CDR3 nucleotides: TGCGCCAGCAGCGGGCGGACAGGGGGTGACACCGGGGAGCTGTTTTTT. This translates into CASSGRTGGDTGELFF.

This sequence joins TRBV19 and TRBJ1-1; D may be TRBD1 (6 bases). CDR3 size: 13 residues. CDR1 and CDR2 from the germline V gene are LNHDA and SQIVND (reference sequence). V dropped 6 bases and J dropped 5 bases, with 13 bases sitting between them. CDR3 residues: CASSITGLTEAFF. The CDR3 region has the DNA TGTGCCAGTAGCATTACAGGGTTGACTGAAGCTTTCTTT. The full variable domain, completed using reference TRBV19 and TRBJ1-1, is DGGITQSPKYLFRKEGQNVTLSCEQNLNHDAMYWYRQDPGQGLRLIYYSQIVNDFQKGDIAEGYSVSREKKESFPLTVTSAQKNPTAFYLCASSITGLTEAFFGQGTRLTVV.

This clone has more than one count but fewer than ten. The chain is built from TRBV7-2 and TRBJ2-5; TRBD2 matches 7 bases. The CDR3 runs 16 residues. The V segment lost 4 bases and the J segment 1 base; nucleotides outside the gene matches: 9. Germline lookup yields CDR1 SGHTA and CDR2 FQGNSA. Here the CDR3 DNA reads TGTGCCAGCAGCTCGGGTAGCGCGGGGGTCCAAGAGACCCAGTACTTC. Its protein is CASSSGSAGVQETQYF.

The chain recombines TRBV5-1 with TRBJ2-3, with 14 bases that match TRBD2. The germline V gene has CDR1 SGHRS and CDR2 YFSETQ. Germline trimming cut 5 bases from V and 4 bases from J; bases unmatched to any gene: 12. CDR3 length: 18 amino acids. CDR3 protein: CASRSTSGRVGGADTQYF. As DNA, the CDR3 is TGCGCCAGCAGGTCGACTAGCGGGAGGGTTGGTGGGGCAGATACGCAGTATTTT. The whole variable domain, remainder taken from reference TRBV5-1 and TRBJ2-3, is KAGVTQTPRYLIKTRGQQVTLSCSPISGHRSVSWYQQTPGQGLQFLFEYFSETQRNKGNFPGRFSGRQFSNSRSEMNVSTLELGDSALYLCASRSTSGRVGGADTQYFGPGTRLTVL.

The rearrangement links TRBV9 to TRBJ2-1; 7 bases fit TRBD2. Germline V gene data show CDR1 as SGDLS and CDR2 as YYNGEE. The CDR3 length is 14 residues. The J segment lost 16 bases and the V segment lost 0 bases, leaving 13 bases of the junction unmatched. The CDR3 nucleotides read TGTGCCAGCAGCGTAGCGACTAGCCCCGCCAGATTATTCTTC. As protein: CASSVATSPARLFF.

This CDR3 reads CASSYAGGLNQPQHF. CDR3 nucleotides: TGTGCCAGCAGTTACGCAGGGGGCCTTAATCAGCCCCAGCATTTT. The V call is TRBV6-6, the J call TRBJ1-5; 8 bases align to TRBD1. CDR1 and CDR2 from the germline V gene are MNHNY and SVGAGI (reference sequence). The V segment lost 2 bases and the J segment 4 bases; nucleotides outside the gene matches: 4. The CDR3 is 15 amino acids.

V gene TRBV5-1 combines with J gene TRBJ1-5, with D perhaps matching TRBD1 (6 bases). CDR1 is SGHRS and CDR2 is YFSETQ in the germline V gene. V was clipped by 0 bases and J by 6 bases, with 13 bases between them. The CDR3 contains 15 residues. CDR3 residues: CASSLGMGAGQPQHF. The CDR3 coding sequence is TGCGCCAGCAGCTTGGGAATGGGGGCAGGTCAGCCCCAGCATTTT.

The chain combines TRBV6-2 or TRBV6-3 with TRBJ2-2; 13 bases align to TRBD2. The germline V gene encodes CDR1 MNHEY and CDR2 SVGEGT. CDR3 size: 17 residues. The ends lost 6 bases at V and 4 bases at J; junction bases unmatched: 8. This CDR3 is CASSQLAGGFRTGELFF. CDR3 in DNA: TGTGCCAGCAGCCAACTAGCGGGAGGGTTTCGCACCGGGGAGCTGTTTTTT.

This clone showed up just once. The chain links TRBV5-1 to TRBJ2-1, with TRBD2 as a possible D gene (6 bases). The germline V and J ends were trimmed by 7 bases and 3 bases, with 17 bases remaining between them. Germline CDR1 SGHRS, CDR2 YFSETQ. CDR3 length: 15 residues. This CDR3 reads CASAPDYPVYNEQFF. Here the CDR3 DNA reads TGCGCCAGCGCCCCGGACTACCCCGTCTACAATGAGCAGTTCTTC.

The V call is TRBV7-2, the J call TRBJ2-7; 7 bases fit TRBD1. In germline, CDR1 is SGHTA, CDR2 FQGNSA. Trimming cost V 5 bases and J 2 bases; bases outside gene matches: 9. The CDR3 consists of 15 residues. CDR3 region: CASSPMTGSAYEQYF. DNA of the CDR3: TGTGCCAGCAGCCCAATGACAGGGTCGGCCTACGAGCAGTACTTC.

The chain employs TRBV4-2 and TRBJ2-7, with TRBD2 as a possible D gene (5 bases). This CDR3 has 15 residues. V was clipped by 0 bases and J by 2 bases, with 11 bases between them. Germline V lookup: CDR1 LGHNA, CDR2 YNFKEQ. CDR3 DNA sequence: TGTGCCAGCAGCCAAGATTTTAAGGAGGCCTACGAGCAGTACTTC. Amino acid sequence: CASSQDFKEAYEQYF.

The chain couples TRBV7-3 to TRBJ2-1; TRBD2 might be the D (6 bases). Germline assignment: CDR1 SGHTA and CDR2 FQGTGA. The CDR3 has 14 amino acids. V lost 2 bases and J lost 7, with 12 bases in between. The CDR3 bases are TGTGCCAGCAGCTTATTAGCTGGGGGGAATGAGCAGTTCTTC. As protein: CASSLLAGGNEQFF. The full variable domain, completed using reference TRBV7-3 and TRBJ2-1, is GAGVSQTPSNKVTEKGKYVELRCDPISGHTALYWYRQSLGQGPEFLIYFQGTGAADDSGLPNDRFFAVRPEGSVSTLKIQRTERGDSAVYLCASSLLAGGNEQFFGPGTRLTVL.

The chain has TRBV19 and TRBJ1-2; TRBD1 might be the D (5 bases). Germline CDR1 is LNHDA and CDR2 is SQIVND (reference sequence). The CDR3 covers 16 residues. The V and J ends lost 7 bases and 4 bases respectively, with 22 bases between them. This chain's CDR3 is CASTPGGDPAFYGYTF. CDR3 bases: TGTGCCAGTACCCCTGGGGGGGATCCGGCTTTCTATGGCTACACCTTC.

The DNA for the CDR3 is TGTGCCAGCAGCCAAACAGGGCTGGAAAAACTGTTTTTT. Protein product: CASSQTGLEKLFF. The chain is built from TRBV14 and TRBJ1-4; perhaps TRBD1 as D (6 bases). There are 13 residues in the CDR3. Per germline, CDR1 SGHDN and CDR2 FVKESK. Between the trimmed V and J ends, which lost 2 bases and 8 bases, there was a span of 9 bases. The full variable domain, rest sourced from reference TRBV14 and TRBJ1-4, is EAGVTQFPSHSVIEKGQTVTLRCDPISGHDNLYWYRRVMGKEIKFLLHFVKESKQDESGMPNNRFLAERTGGTYSTLKVQPAELEDSGVYFCASSQTGLEKLFFGSGTQLSVL.

This chain links TRBV21-1 with TRBJ1-3. TRBV21-1 counts as a pseudogene. The CDR3 loop spans 14 amino acids. Written as DNA, the CDR3 is TGTGCCAGCAGCAGGGGGGGGTCTGGAAACACCATATATTTT. Amino acids: CASSRGGSGNTIYF.

This chain joins TRBV18 and TRBJ1-4; no definite D call. Germline CDR1 and CDR2: KGHSH and LQKENI. This CDR3 is built from 12 residues. With 8 bases removed from V and 6 bases from J, the gap between germline ends came to 10 bases. The CDR3 sequence: CASRDFDEKLFF. CDR3 DNA sequence: TGTGCCAGCCGGGATTTTGATGAAAAACTGTTTTTT.

This chain connects TRBV2 to TRBJ1-2; D is possibly TRBD1 (5 bases). Germline V lookup: CDR1 SNHLY, CDR2 FYNNEI. V was trimmed by 6 bases and J by 4 bases, leaving 12 bases between them. The CDR3 is 13 residues long. CDR3 DNA sequence: TGTGCCAGCAGACTCACAGGCGCCTATGGCTACACCTTC. Its translation: CASRLTGAYGYTF.

The chain has TRBV15 and TRBJ2-1; 13 nucleotides align to TRBD2. The germline V gene encodes CDR1 LNHNV and CDR2 YYDKDF (reference sequence). Trimming at V came to 2 bases and at J to 7 bases, leaving 5 bases not matched to a gene. The CDR3 length is 16 residues. The CDR3 protein is CATSRKLAGGQNEQFF. Written as DNA, the CDR3 is TGTGCCACCAGCAGAAAACTAGCGGGAGGGCAAAATGAGCAGTTCTTC.

This clone occurred many times. The rearrangement uses TRBV30 and TRBJ2-3; TRBD2 agrees at 9 bases. Germline V gene data show CDR1 as GTSNPN and CDR2 as SVGIG (reference sequence). V was clipped by 0 bases and J by 4 bases; unmatched bases: 8. The CDR3 runs 16 residues. The CDR3 reads CAWSVLAGVGSDTQYF. The CDR3 coding sequence is TGTGCCTGGAGTGTATTAGCGGGAGTGGGCTCAGATACGCAGTATTTT.

This chain uses TRBV6-5 with TRBJ2-7; 7 positions agree with TRBD2. V trimming: 6 bases; J trimming: 1 base; junction bases outside the gene matches: 9. The CDR3 loop spans 15 amino acids. Germline CDR1 is MNHEY and CDR2 is SVGAGI. In DNA form, the CDR3 reads TGTGCCAGCAGCCTCAAGCGGGGAGGGTCCTACGAGCAGTACTTC. Protein: CASSLKRGGSYEQYF.

About this clone itself: Other DNA sequences in this specimen translate into the identical CDR3. The CDR3 sequence is CASSSQETQYF. In nucleotides, the CDR3 is TGTGCCAGCAGCTCTCAAGAGACCCAGTACTTC. The chain joins TRBV7-9 to TRBJ2-5; D is undetermined. Germline CDR1 reads SEHNR; CDR2 reads FQNEAQ (reference sequence). This CDR3 is 11 amino acids long. Trimming took 4 bases from V and 2 from J, leaving 2 bases between them.

V and J are TRBV4-1 and TRBJ1-4; weak D call: TRBD1 (6 bases). The CDR3 is 15 residues long. V dropped 0 bases and J dropped 7 bases, with 12 bases sitting between them. Germline V gives CDR1 MGHRA, CDR2 YSYEKL. The CDR3 is CASSQEGLGGEKLFF. CDR3 sequence (DNA): TGCGCCAGCAGCCAAGAGGGTCTAGGGGGTGAAAAACTGTTTTTT.